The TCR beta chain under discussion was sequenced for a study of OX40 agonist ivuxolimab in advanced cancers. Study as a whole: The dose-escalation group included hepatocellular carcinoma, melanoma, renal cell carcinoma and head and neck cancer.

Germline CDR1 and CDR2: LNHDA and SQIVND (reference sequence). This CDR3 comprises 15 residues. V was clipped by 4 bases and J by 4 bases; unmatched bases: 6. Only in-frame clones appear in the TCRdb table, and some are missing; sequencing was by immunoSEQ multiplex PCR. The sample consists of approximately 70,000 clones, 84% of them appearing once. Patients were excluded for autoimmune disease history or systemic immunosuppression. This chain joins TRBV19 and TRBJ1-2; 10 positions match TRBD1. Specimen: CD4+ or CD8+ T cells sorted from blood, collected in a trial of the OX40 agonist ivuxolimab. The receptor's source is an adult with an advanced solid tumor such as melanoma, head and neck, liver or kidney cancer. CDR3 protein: CASSTPGQGIYGYTF. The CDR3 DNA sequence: TGTGCCAGTAGTACTCCGGGACAGGGGATCTATGGCTACACCTTC.